Sequencing of this TCR beta chain was carried out in a study of shared clonotypes between healthy human individuals. Notes on this clone: Antigen unknown.

V was shortened by 7 bases and J by 0 bases, with 10 bases between the two germline ends. Germline V CDR1 and CDR2: SQVTM, ANQGSEA. The CDR3 has 13 amino acids. Deep-level running was used for the assay. Using immunoSEQ multiplex PCR, the repertoire was profiled, and TCRdb retains in-frame clones only, with some absent. The table has a few hundred thousand clones, over 75% seen once; the top ten hold roughly 16%. Overall study results and limits: Larger estimated richness was generally seen in naive subsets than in memory subsets. Clonotypes that were shared across a few donors made up around 5% of naive CD4 clonotypes.

Caucasian adults residing in Nashville, Tennessee made up all the donors. The material sequenced was memory CD8+ T cells sorted from blood. Sample subset: CD45RO+ cells pooled with CCR7-negative TemRA cells. V and J are TRBV29-1 and TRBJ1-5; weak D call: TRBD1 (5 bases). The receptor was isolated from a man between 18 and 29 years old in good health. Here the CDR3 DNA reads TGCAGCGCACAGGAAGATAGCAATCAGCCCCAGCATTTT. It codes for CSAQEDSNQPQHF.